These 20 T cell receptor beta chains share one sample of origin, sequenced in a study of T cells in Graves' hyperthyroidism and ophthalmopathy. The investigators amplified TCR beta CDR3 regions from RNA transcripts. TCR CDR3 regions were first amplified by RT-PCR with HTBI primers. TCRdb independently ran MiXCR on the multiplex PCR reads; one entry per CDR3 protein. The data show some 500,000 distinct CDR3 sequences, about 24% seen once. The sample consisted of blood. Receptors were obtained from a woman younger than 45 with Graves' ophthalmopathy.

This clonotype was picked up many times. The rearrangement links TRBV20-1 to TRBJ1-1; D possibly corresponds to TRBD1 (5 bases). Deletions cut 0 bases from V and 4 bases from J, with 18 bases between. The germline V gene has CDR1 DFQATT and CDR2 SNEGSKA (reference sequence). This CDR3 is built from 16 residues. In nucleotides, the CDR3 is TGCAGTGCTAGAGATGCTCTGACAGCCCAAGTCACTGAAGCTTTCTTT. This gives the protein CSARDALTAQVTEAFF.

This clonotype has ten or more counts. The chain links TRBV10-3 to TRBJ2-2, with D possibly TRBD2 on 7 matching bases. This CDR3 contains 17 residues. The V end lost 4 bases, the J end lost 3 bases, and 18 bases lay between the germline ends. Germline CDR1 is ENHRY and CDR2 is SYGVKD. DNA for the CDR3: TGTGCCATCAGTGCCCCGGTCAAGGGGGGGGACACCGGGGAGCTGTTTTTT. It codes for CAISAPVKGGDTGELFF.

This clonotype was picked up many times. The V call is TRBV4-2, the J call TRBJ1-2; D ambiguous. Germline V gene lookup returns CDR1 LGHNA and CDR2 YNFKEQ. The CDR3 loop spans 14 amino acids. Trimming left V 0 bases short and J 6 bases short, with 11 bases between. The CDR3 is CASSQEGGYNGYTF. The CDR3 DNA sequence: TGTGCCAGCAGCCAAGAAGGAGGTTATAATGGCTACACCTTC.

This clonotype has a count of ten or more. The chain carries TRBV27 and TRBJ2-7, with 12 bases that match TRBD1. The CDR3 runs to 15 residues. V trimming: 9 bases; J trimming: 2 bases; junction bases outside the gene matches: 8. Germline CDR1 MNHEY, CDR2 SMNVEV (reference sequence). CDR3 sequence (DNA): TGTGCCAGTTCCCCCGGGACAGGGGGCCCCTACGAGCAGTACTTC. This sequence encodes CASSPGTGGPYEQYF.

This clonotype appeared a few times. CDR3 coding DNA: TGCAGTGCTAGAGACAATCGGGACAGGCTCTCTGGGGCCAACGTCCTGACTTTC. The encoded protein is CSARDNRDRLSGANVLTF. The chain couples TRBV20-1 to TRBJ2-6; 8 positions match TRBD1. This CDR3 is built from 18 residues. The germline V gene has CDR1 DFQATT and CDR2 SNEGSKA (reference sequence). V was clipped by 0 bases and J by 0 bases; unmatched bases: 7.

This clonotype showed up many times. The gene calls are TRBV28 and TRBJ2-7; the match to TRBD2 covers 7 bases. The trim removed 6 bases at V and 4 bases at J, leaving 15 bases unmatched. The germline gives CDR1 MDHEN, CDR2 SYDVKM. The length of the CDR3 is 16 residues. CDR3 sequence (DNA): TGTGCCAGCAGCTACACCTTGCGGGACTATATTTACGAGCAGTACTTC. Residues: CASSYTLRDYIYEQYF.

This clonotype was seen at least ten times. The CDR3 loop is CAWMSGNTIYF. CDR3 nucleotides: TGTGCCTGGATGTCTGGAAACACCATATATTTT. The rearrangement uses TRBV30 and TRBJ1-3; D is uncertain. Germline lookup yields CDR1 GTSNPN and CDR2 SVGIG (reference sequence). CDR3 length: 11 residues. The V end lost 4 bases, the J end lost 1 base, and 2 bases lay between the germline ends.

The rearrangement uses TRBV20-1 and TRBJ2-5, with 10 bases matching TRBD2. Germline lookup yields CDR1 DFQATT and CDR2 SNEGSKA (reference sequence). Trimming at V came to 2 bases and at J to 1 base, leaving 4 bases not matched to a gene. CDR3 length: 15 residues. As DNA, the CDR3 is TGCAGTGCTAGATGGGTAGCGGGGGGCCAAGAGACCCAGTACTTC. Translated: CSARWVAGGQETQYF.

This clonotype appeared many times. This chain joins TRBV19 and TRBJ1-1; no reliable D call. This CDR3 region has 13 residues. Germline lookup yields CDR1 LNHDA and CDR2 SQIVND (reference sequence). The V end was cut by 5 bases, the J end by 1 base, with 8 bases between. CDR3 DNA: TGTGCCAGTAGTGAGCAACGGAACACTGAAGCTTTCTTT. Amino acids: CASSEQRNTEAFF.

The chain uses TRBV7-2 and TRBJ1-2, with 9 nucleotides matching TRBD1. The CDR3 loop spans 15 amino acids. V shed 2 bases, J shed 6 bases, and the junction held 7 bases outside the gene matches. Looked up from germline, CDR1 is SGHTA and CDR2 is FQGNSA. This CDR3 is CASSLLRGQGNGYTF. The CDR3 DNA reads TGTGCCAGCAGCTTACTGCGAGGACAGGGGAATGGCTACACCTTC. The complete variable domain, with remaining parts taken from reference TRBV7-2 and TRBJ1-2, reads GAGVSQSPSNKVTEKGKDVELRCDPISGHTALYWYRQSLGQGLEFLIYFQGNSAPDKSGLPSDRFSAERTGGSVSTLTIQRTQQEDSAVYLCASSLLRGQGNGYTFGSGTRLTVV.

Written as DNA, the CDR3 is TGCAGCGTTGGGGGGGGCAACTCCTACGAGCAGTACTTC. This translates into CSVGGGNSYEQYF. V and J are TRBV29-1 and TRBJ2-7; perhaps TRBD2 as D (7 bases). The CDR3 is 13 residues long. Germline CDR1 reads SQVTM; CDR2 reads ANQGSEA. V was pared by 4 bases and J by 0 bases, with 10 bases between.

The chain uses TRBV19 and TRBJ2-7; 9 bases are shared with TRBD1. The CDR3 sequence is 14 residues long. Trimming at V came to 5 bases and at J to 4 bases, leaving 6 bases not matched to a gene. In germline, CDR1 is LNHDA, CDR2 SQIVND (reference sequence). CDR3 residues: CASSAEGQGYEQYF. The CDR3 DNA reads TGTGCCAGTAGTGCTGAAGGACAGGGGTACGAGCAGTACTTC.

This clonotype came up many times. The chain joins TRBV20-1 to TRBJ1-2; possibly TRBD1 for D (5 bases). The germline V gene encodes CDR1 DFQATT and CDR2 SNEGSKA (reference sequence). V lost 6 bases, J lost 3 bases, and 11 bases lay in between. The CDR3 has 12 amino acids. The CDR3 loop is CSAAGRHYGYTF. The CDR3 bases are TGCAGTGCGGCGGGACGACACTATGGCTACACCTTC.

The table lists this clonotype with many counts. The chain has TRBV30 and TRBJ1-3; D gene ambiguous. V lost 4 bases and J lost 3, with 10 bases in between. The CDR3 spans 13 residues. The germline gives CDR1 GTSNPN, CDR2 SVGIG (reference sequence). The CDR3 DNA sequence: TGTGCCTGGAACCCCACCGGTGGAAACACCATATATTTT. As protein: CAWNPTGGNTIYF.

This clonotype came up many times. The chain has TRBV27 and TRBJ1-2; D might be TRBD1 (5 bases). Germline CDR1 reads MNHEY; CDR2 reads SMNVEV (reference sequence). The CDR3 is made up of 13 amino acids. The V gene lost 8 bases and the J gene lost 1 base, with 11 bases spanning the gap. The CDR3 nucleotides are TGTGCCAGCGGTTGGCAGGGTAACTATGGCTACACCTTC. Protein: CASGWQGNYGYTF.

This clonotype showed up many times. This sequence joins TRBV12-3 or TRBV12-4 and TRBJ2-7, with D maybe TRBD1 (5 bases). Trimming took off 11 bases at V and 7 bases at J, with 15 bases between the two ends. The CDR3 covers 11 residues. This CDR3 is CAGPLKGEQYF. The CDR3 nucleotides read TGTGCCGGCCCCTTAAAGGGGGAGCAGTACTTC.

J is TRBJ2-7 and V is TRBV6-2 or TRBV6-3; TRBD2 might be the D (5 bases). Germline lookup yields CDR1 MNHEY and CDR2 SVGEGT. V dropped 2 bases and J dropped 6 bases, with 11 bases sitting between them. This CDR3 contains 13 residues. CDR3 DNA: TGTGCCAGCAGTTACCAGGCAGAGGGCGAGCAGTACTTC. Amino acids: CASSYQAEGEQYF.

This clonotype showed up many times. The chain joins TRBV15 to TRBJ2-7; the D gene is possibly TRBD1 (6 bases). With 1 base removed from V and 5 bases from J, the gap between germline ends came to 15 bases. From germline, CDR1 is LNHNV and CDR2 YYDKDF (reference sequence). The CDR3 contains 15 residues. CDR3 DNA sequence: TGTGCCACCAGCAGAGGCACTCAGGGGATTGACGAGCAGTACTTC. Its translation: CATSRGTQGIDEQYF.

In its sample, this clonotype was seen a few times. V and J are TRBV27 and TRBJ2-7, with 9 nucleotides matching TRBD1. The CDR3 runs to 15 residues. Unmatched junction bases numbered 9, after V lost 6 bases and J lost 3 bases. The germline V gene has CDR1 MNHEY and CDR2 SMNVEV (reference sequence). CDR3 loop: CASRPGQGRGYEQYF. The CDR3 nucleotides read TGTGCCAGCAGGCCGGGACAGGGTCGGGGCTACGAGCAGTACTTC.

Of note for this clonotype: Given a much more abundant clone one base away, this may be a read error. The chain is built from TRBV6-1 and TRBJ1-1, with unresolved D. The germline gives CDR1 MNHNS, CDR2 SASEGT. Trimming shortened V by 11 bases and J by 6 bases, and 13 bases separated the two germline ends. CDR3 length: 11 residues. CDR3 DNA: TGTGCCGGTAAGACATCGGCTGAAGCTTTCTTT. Its translation: CAGKTSAEAFF.